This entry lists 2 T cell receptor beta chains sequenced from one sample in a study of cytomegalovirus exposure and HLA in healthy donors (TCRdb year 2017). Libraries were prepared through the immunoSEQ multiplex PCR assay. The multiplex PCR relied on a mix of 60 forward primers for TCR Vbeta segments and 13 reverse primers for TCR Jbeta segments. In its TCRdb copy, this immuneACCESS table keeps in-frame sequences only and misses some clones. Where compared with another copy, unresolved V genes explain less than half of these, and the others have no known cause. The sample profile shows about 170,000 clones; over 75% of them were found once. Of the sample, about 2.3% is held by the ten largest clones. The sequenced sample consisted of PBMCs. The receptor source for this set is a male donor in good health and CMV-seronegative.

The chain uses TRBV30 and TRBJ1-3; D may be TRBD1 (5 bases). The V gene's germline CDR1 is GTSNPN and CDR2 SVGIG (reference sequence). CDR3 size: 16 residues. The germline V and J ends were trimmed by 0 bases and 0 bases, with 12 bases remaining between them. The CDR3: CAWSVGGAFSGNTIYF. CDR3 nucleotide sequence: TGTGCCTGGAGTGTAGGTGGGGCTTTCTCTGGAAACACCATATATTTT.

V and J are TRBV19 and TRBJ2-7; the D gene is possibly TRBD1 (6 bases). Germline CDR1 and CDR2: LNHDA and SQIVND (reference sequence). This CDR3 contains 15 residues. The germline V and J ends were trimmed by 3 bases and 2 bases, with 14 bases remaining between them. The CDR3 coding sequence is TGTGCCAGTAGTATCGAGGACAGACCCACCTACGAGCAGTACTTC. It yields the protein CASSIEDRPTYEQYF.